The 24 T cell receptor beta chains presented below share a single source sample, sequenced in a study of blood T cell repertoires in COVID-19. Assay: immunoSEQ multiplex PCR; the TCRdb copy retains only in-frame clones and omits some. There are over 50,000 clones in the sample; about 90% occur only once, and under 7.5% lies in the top ten. The sample taken for sequencing was peripheral blood. The receptor source for this set is a woman aged 55-70 years with active or convalescent COVID-19.

The rearrangement uses TRBV12-3 or TRBV12-4 and TRBJ2-1, with a weak D call TRBD1 (5 bases). V lost 0 bases and J lost 7, with 7 bases in between. The CDR3 contains 13 residues. CDR3 bases: TGTGCCAGCAGTTTAGCCGCAGGGAATGAGCAGTTCTTC. The encoded protein is CASSLAAGNEQFF.

This clone appeared a few times. This chain links TRBV28 with TRBJ2-3; 7 positions match TRBD2. This CDR3 has 16 amino acids. The germline CDR1 and CDR2 sequences are MDHEN and SYDVKM. V lost 2 bases and J lost 2; bases outside the gene matches: 7. As DNA, the CDR3 is TGTGCCAGCAGTTTAACCGGGAGGATGAACACAGATACGCAGTATTTT. It codes for CASSLTGRMNTDTQYF.

The chain is built from TRBV15 and TRBJ2-3; TRBD2 agrees at 15 bases. Germline values: CDR1 LNHNV, CDR2 YYDKDF (reference sequence). CDR3 size: 20 residues. With 5 bases clipped from V and 3 bases from J, the junction kept 15 bases outside the gene matches. The CDR3 reads CATSRGLHIGTSGRTDTQYF. CDR3 nucleotides: TGTGCCACCAGCCGAGGTCTACACATCGGGACTAGCGGGAGGACAGATACGCAGTATTTT.

The chain joins TRBV5-8 to TRBJ1-3, with D unresolved. CDR1 is SGHTS and CDR2 is YDEGEE in the germline V gene. The CDR3 sequence is 14 residues long. V gave up 1 base and J gave up 0 bases, with 5 bases separating them. The CDR3 reads CASSLRLSGNTIYF. CDR3 in DNA: TGTGCCAGCAGCTTGAGACTCTCTGGAAACACCATATATTTT.

CDR3 sequence reads: CASVRGDAGYVGNQPQHF. Here the CDR3 DNA reads TGTGCCAGCGTTAGAGGGGACGCGGGGTACGTGGGCAATCAGCCCCAGCATTTT. The V gene is TRBV28, the J gene TRBJ1-5, with D perhaps matching TRBD1 (5 bases). Deletions cut 8 bases from V and 2 bases from J, with 25 bases between. Germline V gene lookup returns CDR1 MDHEN and CDR2 SYDVKM. The CDR3 totals 18 residues.

The chain is built from TRBV28 and TRBJ2-7; D is ambiguous. V lost 3 bases and J lost 7, with 19 bases in between. CDR1 is MDHEN, CDR2 SYDVKM, per germline. The length of the CDR3 is 15 residues. CDR3 DNA: TGTGCCAGCAGTTTTCTGTTCGATCCCGCTCGGGAGCAGTACTTC. Its translation is CASSFLFDPAREQYF.

V usage is TRBV27 and J usage is TRBJ2-7; TRBD2 agrees at 14 bases. The CDR3 consists of 13 residues. Trimming cost V 8 bases and J 5 bases; bases outside gene matches: 2. The germline gives CDR1 MNHEY, CDR2 SMNVEV (reference sequence). Written as DNA, the CDR3 is TGTGCCAGCGGACTAGCGGGAGGACACGAGCAGTACTTC. Amino acid sequence: CASGLAGGHEQYF.

The chain couples TRBV4-1 to TRBJ1-2, with D possibly being TRBD1 (5 bases). This CDR3 contains 14 residues. Trimming removed 0 bases from V and 4 bases from J, with 9 bases in between. Germline V gene data show CDR1 as MGHRA and CDR2 as YSYEKL. The CDR3 DNA reads as TGCGCCAGCAGCCAAGATAGGGGAACCTATGGCTACACCTTC. Amino acid sequence: CASSQDRGTYGYTF.

This chain connects TRBV12-3 or TRBV12-4 to TRBJ1-1, with D unclear. The CDR3 loop spans 12 amino acids. Trimming took 4 bases from V and 5 from J, leaving 8 bases between them. This CDR3 is CASSSDWTEAFF. As DNA, the CDR3 is TGTGCCAGCAGTTCAGATTGGACTGAAGCTTTCTTT.

The V gene is TRBV9, the J gene TRBJ1-2; 8 nucleotides align to TRBD1. The CDR3 has 18 amino acids. Germline CDR1 is SGDLS and CDR2 is YYNGEE. V lost 5 bases and J lost 7; bases outside the gene matches: 22. This CDR3 reads CASRSAGDRGGILSGYTF. DNA for the CDR3: TGTGCCAGCAGGTCCGCAGGAGACAGGGGAGGGATCTTGAGTGGCTACACCTTC. The whole variable domain, filled in from reference TRBV9 and TRBJ1-2, reads DSGVTQTPKHLITATGQRVTLRCSPRSGDLSVYWYQQSLDQGLQFLIQYYNGEERAKGNILERFSAQQFPDLHSELNLSSLELGDSALYFCASRSAGDRGGILSGYTFGSGTRLTVV.

The J gene is TRBJ2-2, the V gene TRBV6-1; D gene uncertain. This CDR3 is 12 amino acids long. With 3 bases removed from V and 5 bases from J, the gap between germline ends came to 4 bases. Germline CDR1 and CDR2: MNHNS and SASEGT. The CDR3 region has the DNA TGTGCCAGCAGTGACAGGACCGGGGAGCTGTTTTTT. It encodes CASSDRTGELFF.

The chain couples TRBV6-5 to TRBJ2-1, with a weak D call TRBD2 (5 bases). CDR3 length: 15 amino acids. Looked up from germline, CDR1 is MNHEY and CDR2 is SVGAGI. V was cut by 2 bases and J by 1 base, with 9 bases left in between. The CDR3 loop is CASSYDRDSYNEQFF. The CDR3 DNA is TGTGCCAGCAGTTACGATCGGGATTCCTACAATGAGCAGTTCTTC.

The J gene is TRBJ1-2, the V gene TRBV12-5, with D possibly matching TRBD1 (5 bases). This CDR3 region has 15 residues. Per germline, CDR1 LGHNT and CDR2 FRNRAP. V was pared by 0 bases and J by 4 bases, with 12 bases between. The CDR3 is CASGLVQKGIYGYTF. The CDR3 DNA follows: TGTGCTAGTGGTTTGGTACAGAAGGGGATCTATGGCTACACCTTC.

This clone was seen just once. The chain carries TRBV28 and TRBJ2-1, with 7 bases fitting TRBD2. This CDR3 spans 15 amino acids. V shed 6 bases, J shed 6 bases, and the junction held 11 bases outside the gene matches. CDR1 MDHEN and CDR2 SYDVKM come from the germline V gene. CDR3 DNA sequence: TGTGCCAGCAGGAATGGGGAGGGAAGATCCAATGAGCAGTTCTTC. Its translation: CASRNGEGRSNEQFF.

The V call is TRBV6-2 or TRBV6-3, the J call TRBJ1-1; no firm D call. Germline V gives CDR1 MNHEY, CDR2 SVGEGT. V lost 6 bases to trimming and J lost 1 base, with 9 bases between them. The CDR3 runs to 13 residues. The CDR3 sequence is CASSQIANTEAFF. The CDR3 coding sequence is TGTGCCAGCAGCCAAATAGCGAACACTGAAGCTTTCTTT.

This clone appeared a single time. The V gene is TRBV18, the J gene TRBJ1-1, with no clear D. With 3 bases removed from V and 7 bases from J, the gap between germline ends came to 9 bases. CDR1 KGHSH and CDR2 LQKENI come from the germline V gene. CDR3 size: 12 residues. This CDR3 reads CASSPSLSEAFF. Here the CDR3 DNA reads TGTGCCAGCTCACCTAGCCTTAGTGAAGCTTTCTTT.

This clone occurred a few times. V usage is TRBV13 and J usage is TRBJ2-7; TRBD1 might be the D (5 bases). Trimming took off 6 bases at V and 2 bases at J, with 14 bases between the two ends. CDR3 length: 14 residues. Per germline, CDR1 PRHDT and CDR2 FYEKMQ (reference sequence). In nucleotides, the CDR3 is TGTGCCAGCAGGGTCGCAGGGCGGACCTACGAGCAGTACTTC. Residues: CASRVAGRTYEQYF.

The chain couples TRBV28 to TRBJ1-4; D is possibly TRBD1 (5 bases). The germline gives CDR1 MDHEN, CDR2 SYDVKM. This CDR3 has 12 amino acids. V lost 11 bases and J lost 0, with 7 bases in between. The CDR3 loop reads CAAGPTNEKLFF. The CDR3 nucleotides are TGTGCCGCGGGACCAACTAATGAAAAACTGTTTTTT.

Within the sample, this clone is medium-sized. The chain uses TRBV30 and TRBJ1-1, with D perhaps matching TRBD1 (5 bases). The CDR3 is 13 residues long. V lost 5 bases, J lost 1 base, and 11 bases lay in between. Germline V gene sequence: CDR1 GTSNPN, CDR2 SVGIG (reference sequence). The CDR3 here is CAWDPGQNTEAFF. CDR3 in DNA: TGTGCCTGGGACCCCGGACAGAACACTGAAGCTTTCTTT.

V gene TRBV4-3 combines with J gene TRBJ1-4; 10 bases fit TRBD1. From germline, CDR1 is LGHNA and CDR2 YSLEER. The CDR3 has 16 amino acids. After removal of 0 bases from V and 8 bases from J, the junction contained 6 bases not matched to a gene. The CDR3 protein is CASSQETGQGREKLFF. The CDR3 coding sequence is TGCGCCAGCAGCCAAGAAACGGGACAGGGGAGGGAAAAACTGTTTTTT.

The chain combines TRBV7-3 with TRBJ1-6, with 7 bases fitting TRBD1. Losses at the gene ends were 5 bases for V and 6 bases for J; bases not matched to a gene: 10. The CDR3 loop spans 16 amino acids. Germline values: CDR1 SGHTA, CDR2 FQGTGA. CDR3 in amino acids: CASSRNAGQVNSPLHF. Written as DNA, the CDR3 is TGTGCCAGCAGCCGGAACGCCGGACAGGTTAATTCACCCCTCCACTTT.

V and J are TRBV2 and TRBJ1-5; TRBD1 agrees at 7 bases. Germline V lookup: CDR1 SNHLY, CDR2 FYNNEI. The J segment lost 0 bases and the V segment lost 7 bases, leaving 3 bases of the junction unmatched. The CDR3 is made up of 14 amino acids. DNA for the CDR3: TGTGCCAGCACGGACAGGAGTAGCAATCAGCCCCAGCATTTT. Translating gives CASTDRSSNQPQHF.

The chain combines TRBV24-1 with TRBJ1-2, with D unclear. V dropped 0 bases and J dropped 8 bases, with 3 bases sitting between them. CDR1 and CDR2 from the germline V gene are KGHDR and SFDVKD. This CDR3 is built from 11 residues. CDR3 DNA sequence: TGTGCCACCAGTGATTTGTCGGGCTACACCTTC. Protein sequence: CATSDLSGYTF.

The sample holds a few counts of this clone. This rearrangement joins TRBV28 to TRBJ2-7; a weak D match, TRBD1 (5 bases). This CDR3 spans 13 amino acids. Germline V gives CDR1 MDHEN, CDR2 SYDVKM. V lost 4 bases and J lost 1, with 8 bases in between. The CDR3 coding sequence is TGTGCCAGCAGTTGGACAAGTTCCTACGAGCAGTACTTC. Amino acids: CASSWTSSYEQYF.